This is a list of T cell receptor beta chains from one sample in a study of blood T cell repertoires in COVID-19. This table comes from immunoSEQ multiplex PCR, and its TCRdb copy is limited to in-frame clones, with some not included. Here the sample spans about 83,000 clones, about 82% being singletons. The sample taken for sequencing was peripheral blood. All receptors derive from a woman older than 75 in a cohort sampled during active or convalescent COVID-19. Each CDR3 is given without its conserved first and last residue.

TRBV27	TRBJ1-3	ASSLQGKGNTIY
TRBV27	TRBJ2-2	ASSLTPQGDTGELF
TRBV19	TRBJ2-2	ASARTGLNTGELF
TRBV3-1/TRBV3-2	TRBJ2-3	ASSQGGSQGADTQY
TRBV28	TRBJ1-5	ASSPGGLVVSNQPQH
TRBV7-2	TRBJ2-1	ASSSSGRGNEQF
TRBV25-1	TRBJ1-4	ASSAQGLANEKLF
TRBV5-1	TRBJ2-1	ASSLTLAVYNEQF
TRBV6-5	TRBJ2-1	ASRGGAVERNEQF
TRBV7-3	TRBJ2-1	ASSLMAAVAIEQF
TRBV9	TRBJ1-5	ASSATDSQPQH
TRBV10-3	TRBJ2-3	AISGFLANTDTQY
TRBV6-5	TRBJ1-1	ASRHQGGGTEAF
TRBV10-3	TRBJ1-1	AISESPWRGPANTEAF
TRBV19	TRBJ2-2	ASSKGLAGGYGGELF
TRBV9	TRBJ2-3	ASSVGTGRTDTQY
TRBV18	TRBJ1-1	ASSPQNTEAF
TRBV15	TRBJ1-5	ATSRGETGNQPQH
TRBV2	TRBJ1-5	ASRGTGVNQPQH
TRBV2	TRBJ2-3	ASSGSRASTDTQY
TRBV19	TRBJ2-1	ASKAEMTVNEQF
TRBV11-2	TRBJ2-3	ASSLDGGNTDTQY
TRBV29-1	TRBJ2-1	SVDLSTQF
TRBV7-3	TRBJ1-5	ASSLQGIPNQPQH
TRBV12-3/TRBV12-4	TRBJ2-2	ASSSADTGELF
TRBV2	TRBJ1-3	ASTGARSGNTIY
TRBV19	TRBJ2-5	ASSVQGRQETQY
TRBV7-5	TRBJ2-4	ARSGRQGCTVLAKNIQY
TRBV27	TRBJ2-4	ASSLGLAGTDIQY
TRBV24-1	TRBJ2-1	ATSDLTTSGMRHEQF
TRBV30	TRBJ2-1	AWSRGLAGSSYNEQF
TRBV4-1	TRBJ2-7	ASSQDVDNSHVAYEQY
TRBV6-5	TRBJ2-7	ASSRDFNEQY
TRBV11-2	TRBJ2-2	ASSLIVGLFTGELF
TRBV20-1	TRBJ2-1	SASDGEPF
TRBV19	TRBJ1-2	ASSVLRTGPGYT
TRBV6-5	TRBJ2-1	ASRLGGSSYNEQF
TRBV28	TRBJ1-5	ASSSLDRGRNNQPQH
TRBV4-1	TRBJ1-1	ASSQFQGQGPEAF
TRBV29-1	TRBJ1-2	SVETETANYGYT
TRBV29-1	TRBJ1-2	SVDDNDYGYT
TRBV5-1	TRBJ2-7	ASSSGGGLYEQY
TRBV21-1	TRBJ1-6	ASSKGQGRTNNSPLH
TRBV3-1/TRBV3-2	TRBJ1-1	ASSQSQAGDTEAF
TRBV5-1	TRBJ1-6	ASSPSLESPLH
TRBV4-1	TRBJ2-5	ASSHTDPGVSRRETQY
TRBV27	TRBJ1-2	ASSSGGARGYT
TRBV7-9	TRBJ1-5	ASSLNRDQPQH
TRBV11-2	TRBJ1-4	ASSPAGIEKLF
TRBV6-5	TRBJ1-1	ASSPQGARGTEAF
TRBV5-1	TRBJ2-5	ASSLGSGQETQY
TRBV18	TRBJ2-7	ASSPKQGAYEQY
TRBV30	TRBJ2-1	AWSRDYHEQF
TRBV5-1	TRBJ2-3	ASTTGTSGRAGADTQY
TRBV28	TRBJ1-1	ASSPPIRRTEAF